The 10 T cell receptor beta chains listed next were all sequenced from one sample in a study of shared clonotypes between healthy human individuals. The repertoire was sequenced with immunoSEQ multiplex PCR; TCRdb's copy has only in-frame clones and lacks some. The sample yields about 110,000 clones, 65% to 75% seen once. Sequencing was carried out using memory CD8+ T cells sorted from blood. The sample's subset: CD45RO+ cells pooled with CCR7-negative TemRA cells. These receptors all stem from a woman aged 25 to 39 in good health.

The gene calls are TRBV18 and TRBJ1-5; D not resolved. Germline values: CDR1 KGHSH, CDR2 LQKENI. CDR3 size: 15 residues. With 6 bases removed from V and 0 bases from J, the gap between germline ends came to 12 bases. CDR3 DNA sequence: TGTGCCAGCTCCCCCGTGCCTTATAGCAATCAGCCCCAGCATTTT. Encoded protein: CASSPVPYSNQPQHF. The full variable domain, in which reference TRBV18 and TRBJ1-5 provide the parts outside the CDR3, is NAGVMQNPRHLVRRRGQEARLRCSPMKGHSHVYWYRQLPEEGLKFMVYLQKENIIDESGMPKERFSAEFPKEGPSILRIQQVVRGDSAAYFCASSPVPYSNQPQHFGDGTRLSIL.

The rearrangement uses TRBV28 and TRBJ2-3; D might be TRBD2 (5 bases). The CDR3 totals 15 residues. The V and J ends lost 6 bases and 2 bases respectively, with 15 bases between them. Germline CDR1 and CDR2: MDHEN and SYDVKM. The CDR3 sequence is CASRRLADYTDTQYF. CDR3 DNA sequence: TGTGCCAGCAGACGGCTAGCAGATTACACAGATACGCAGTATTTT.

This clone has just one count. This sequence joins TRBV2 and TRBJ2-7, with unresolved D. Per germline, CDR1 SNHLY and CDR2 FYNNEI. The CDR3 is made up of 13 amino acids. Deletions cut 7 bases from V and 0 bases from J, with 10 bases between. Here the CDR3 reads CASTGGLSYEQYF. CDR3 DNA: TGTGCCAGCACCGGCGGCCTCTCCTACGAGCAGTACTTC. The full variable domain, rest sourced from reference TRBV2 and TRBJ2-7, is EPEVTQTPSHQVTQMGQEVILRCVPISNHLYFYWYRQILGQKVEFLVSFYNNEISEKSEIFDDQFSVERPDGSNFTLKIRSTKLEDSAMYFCASTGGLSYEQYFGPGTRLTVT.

This clone turned up a few times. J is TRBJ2-5 and V is TRBV11-2, with 7 bases aligning to TRBD1. With 1 base clipped from V and 5 bases from J, the junction kept 10 bases outside the gene matches. The germline V gene has CDR1 SGHAT and CDR2 FQNNGV. The CDR3 extends over 16 amino acids. CDR3 coding DNA: TGTGCCAGCAGCTTAGCTCCAGGACAGGTCAGGGAGACCCAGTACTTC. Its translation: CASSLAPGQVRETQYF.

The rearrangement uses TRBV28 and TRBJ1-2; D unresolved. The V and J ends lost 8 bases and 8 bases respectively, with 18 bases between them. The CDR3 runs to 13 residues. In germline, CDR1 is MDHEN, CDR2 SYDVKM. The CDR3 DNA follows: TGTGCCAGCGGGCCCAGAGGCTTACGGGGCTACACCTTC. It codes for CASGPRGLRGYTF.

The gene calls are TRBV30 and TRBJ2-7; the D is unclear. V was pared by 0 bases and J by 5 bases, with 5 bases between. Germline CDR1 GTSNPN, CDR2 SVGIG (reference sequence). The CDR3 is made up of 11 amino acids. In nucleotides, the CDR3 is TGTGCCTGGAGTGTGAAAAACGAGCAGTACTTC. It yields the protein CAWSVKNEQYF.

The CDR3 here is CASSSDRSSYEQYF. CDR3 DNA sequence: TGTGCCAGCAGTTCGGACAGAAGCTCCTACGAGCAGTACTTC. The genes are TRBV6-6 and TRBJ2-7, with D possibly TRBD1 on 6 matching bases. CDR3 size: 14 residues. The V gene's germline CDR1 is MNHNY and CDR2 SVGAGI (reference sequence). V dropped 4 bases and J dropped 0 bases, with 10 bases sitting between them.

The V call is TRBV4-1, the J call TRBJ2-1; TRBD2 agrees at 9 bases. Germline values: CDR1 MGHRA, CDR2 YSYEKL. The CDR3 is 21 amino acids. V trimming: 3 bases; J trimming: 7 bases; junction bases outside the gene matches: 25. The CDR3: CASSHPWGTSLFHTVLNEQFF. The DNA for the CDR3 is TGCGCCAGCAGCCACCCTTGGGGGACTAGCCTCTTCCACACCGTGTTGAATGAGCAGTTCTTC.

This chain connects TRBV9 to TRBJ2-7; 10 bases agree with TRBD2. CDR1 and CDR2 from the germline V gene are SGDLS and YYNGEE. V lost 3 bases to trimming and J lost 5 bases; unmatched junction nucleotides: 8. The CDR3 covers 15 residues. CDR3 protein: CASSESGGEGHEQYF. The CDR3 DNA follows: TGTGCCAGCAGCGAGAGCGGGGGGGAGGGCCACGAGCAGTACTTC. Variable domain in full (rest from reference TRBV9 and TRBJ2-7): DSGVTQTPKHLITATGQRVTLRCSPRSGDLSVYWYQQSLDQGLQFLIQYYNGEERAKGNILERFSAQQFPDLHSELNLSSLELGDSALYFCASSESGGEGHEQYFGPGTRLTVT.

The chain has TRBV5-4 and TRBJ1-4, with no clear D. The germline V gene has CDR1 SGHNT and CDR2 YYREEE (reference sequence). The CDR3 totals 12 residues. Trimming pared 4 bases from V and 6 bases from J, leaving 7 bases between. The CDR3 DNA reads as TGTGCCAGCAGCCTAAGGGATGAAAAACTGTTTTTT. This codes for CASSLRDEKLFF.